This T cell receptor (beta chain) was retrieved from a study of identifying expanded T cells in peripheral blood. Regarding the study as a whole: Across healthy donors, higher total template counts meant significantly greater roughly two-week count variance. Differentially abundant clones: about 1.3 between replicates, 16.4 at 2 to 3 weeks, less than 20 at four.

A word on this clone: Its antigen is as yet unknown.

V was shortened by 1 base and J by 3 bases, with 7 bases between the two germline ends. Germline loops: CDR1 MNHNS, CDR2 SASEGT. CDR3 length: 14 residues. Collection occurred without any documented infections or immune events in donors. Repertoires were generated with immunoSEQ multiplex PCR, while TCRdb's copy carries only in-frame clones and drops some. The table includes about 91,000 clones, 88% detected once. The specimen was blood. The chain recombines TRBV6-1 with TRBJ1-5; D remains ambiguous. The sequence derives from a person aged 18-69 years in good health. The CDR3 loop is CASSEERVNQPQHF. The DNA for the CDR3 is TGTGCCAGCAGTGAAGAGAGGGTCAATCAGCCCCAGCATTTT.